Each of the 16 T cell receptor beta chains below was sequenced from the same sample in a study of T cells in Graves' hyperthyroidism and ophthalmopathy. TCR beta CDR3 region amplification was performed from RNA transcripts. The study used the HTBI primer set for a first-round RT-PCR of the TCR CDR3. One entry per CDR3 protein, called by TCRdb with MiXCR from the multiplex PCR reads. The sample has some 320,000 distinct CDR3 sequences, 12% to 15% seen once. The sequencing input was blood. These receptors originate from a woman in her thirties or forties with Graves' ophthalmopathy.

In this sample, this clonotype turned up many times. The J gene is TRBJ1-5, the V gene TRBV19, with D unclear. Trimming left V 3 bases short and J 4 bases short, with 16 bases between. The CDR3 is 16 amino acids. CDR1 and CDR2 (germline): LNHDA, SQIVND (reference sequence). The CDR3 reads CASSIVTGSGNQPQHF. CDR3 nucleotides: TGTGCCAGTAGTATCGTTACGGGGTCCGGGAATCAGCCCCAGCATTTT.

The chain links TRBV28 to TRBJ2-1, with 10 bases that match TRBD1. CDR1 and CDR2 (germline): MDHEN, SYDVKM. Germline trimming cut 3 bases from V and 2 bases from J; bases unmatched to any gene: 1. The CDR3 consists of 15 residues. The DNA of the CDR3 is TGTGCCAGCAGTTTTGACAGGGGGCCCTACAATGAGCAGTTCTTC. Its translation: CASSFDRGPYNEQFF.

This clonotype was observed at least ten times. CDR3 amino acids: CASSIGRQGALNTEAFF. CDR3 in DNA: TGTGCCAGTAGTATAGGGAGGCAGGGGGCACTGAACACTGAAGCTTTCTTT. This sequence joins TRBV19 and TRBJ1-1, with 8 bases fitting TRBD1. Per germline, CDR1 LNHDA and CDR2 SQIVND (reference sequence). Trimming cost V 1 base and J 0 bases; bases outside gene matches: 7. CDR3 length: 17 amino acids.

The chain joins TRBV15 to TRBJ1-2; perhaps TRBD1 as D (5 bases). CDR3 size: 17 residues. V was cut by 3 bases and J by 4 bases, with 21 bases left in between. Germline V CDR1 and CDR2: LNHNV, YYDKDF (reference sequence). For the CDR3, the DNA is TGTGCCACCAGCAGGGCTCGCGGGGGGAATCCTCCCTATGGCTACACCTTC. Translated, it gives CATSRARGGNPPYGYTF.

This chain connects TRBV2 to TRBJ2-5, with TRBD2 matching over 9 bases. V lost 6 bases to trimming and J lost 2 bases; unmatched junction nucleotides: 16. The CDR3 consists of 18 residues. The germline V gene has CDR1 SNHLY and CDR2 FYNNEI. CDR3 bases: TGTGCCAGCAGACCCGGTAGCGGGGGTTACTCGTTTCAAGAGACCCAGTACTTC. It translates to CASRPGSGGYSFQETQYF.

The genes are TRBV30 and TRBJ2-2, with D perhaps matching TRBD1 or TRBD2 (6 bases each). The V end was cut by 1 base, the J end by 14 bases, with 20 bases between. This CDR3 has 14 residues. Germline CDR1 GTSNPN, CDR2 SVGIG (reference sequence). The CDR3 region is CAWSALDSPGALFF. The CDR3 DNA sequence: TGTGCCTGGAGTGCTTTGGACTCCCCGGGGGCCCTGTTTTTT.

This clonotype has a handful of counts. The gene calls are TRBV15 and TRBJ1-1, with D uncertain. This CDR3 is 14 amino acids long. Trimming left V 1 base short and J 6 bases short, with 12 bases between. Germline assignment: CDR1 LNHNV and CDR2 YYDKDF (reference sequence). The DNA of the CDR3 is TGTGCCACCAGCAGAGGTCGGACTCCGGCTGAAGCTTTCTTT. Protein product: CATSRGRTPAEAFF.

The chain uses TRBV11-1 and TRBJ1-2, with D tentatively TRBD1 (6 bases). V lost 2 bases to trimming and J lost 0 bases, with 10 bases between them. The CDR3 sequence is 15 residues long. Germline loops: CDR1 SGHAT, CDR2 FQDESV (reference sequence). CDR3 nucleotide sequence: TGTGCCAGCAGCTTAAGGGACACACCTAACTATGGCTACACCTTC. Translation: CASSLRDTPNYGYTF.

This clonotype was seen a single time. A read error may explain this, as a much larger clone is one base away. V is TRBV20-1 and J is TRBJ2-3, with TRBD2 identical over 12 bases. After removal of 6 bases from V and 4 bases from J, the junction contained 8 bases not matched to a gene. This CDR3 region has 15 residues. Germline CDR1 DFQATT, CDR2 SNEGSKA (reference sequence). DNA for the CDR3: TGCAGTGCCACCGGGACTAGCGGGCTCCCAGATACGCAGTATTTT. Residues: CSATGTSGLPDTQYF.

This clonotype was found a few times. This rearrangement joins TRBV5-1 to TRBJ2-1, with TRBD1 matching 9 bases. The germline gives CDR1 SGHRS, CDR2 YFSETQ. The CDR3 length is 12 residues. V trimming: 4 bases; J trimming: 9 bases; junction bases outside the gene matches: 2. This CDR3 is CASSETGGEQFF. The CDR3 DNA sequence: TGCGCCAGCAGCGAGACAGGGGGTGAGCAGTTCTTC.

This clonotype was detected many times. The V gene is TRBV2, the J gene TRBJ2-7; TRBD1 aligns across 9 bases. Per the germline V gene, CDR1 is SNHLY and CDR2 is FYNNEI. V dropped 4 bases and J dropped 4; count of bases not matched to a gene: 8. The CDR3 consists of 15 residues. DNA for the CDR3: TGTGCCAGCAGTGCATCTAGGGGACAGGGATACGAGCAGTACTTC. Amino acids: CASSASRGQGYEQYF.

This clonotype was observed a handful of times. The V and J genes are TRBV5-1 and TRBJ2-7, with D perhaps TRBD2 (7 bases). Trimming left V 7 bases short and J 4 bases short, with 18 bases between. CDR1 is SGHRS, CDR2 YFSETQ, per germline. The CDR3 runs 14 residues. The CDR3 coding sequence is TGCGCCAGCTCCTACAGGGAGGGCGGATACGAGCAGTACTTC. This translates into CASSYREGGYEQYF.

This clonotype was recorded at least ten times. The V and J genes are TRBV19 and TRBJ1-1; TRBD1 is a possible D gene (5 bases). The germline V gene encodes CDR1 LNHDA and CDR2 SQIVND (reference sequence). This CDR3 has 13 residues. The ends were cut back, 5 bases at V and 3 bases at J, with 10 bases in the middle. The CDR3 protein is CASSLGRDTEAFF. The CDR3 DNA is TGTGCCAGTAGTCTGGGACGCGACACTGAAGCTTTCTTT.

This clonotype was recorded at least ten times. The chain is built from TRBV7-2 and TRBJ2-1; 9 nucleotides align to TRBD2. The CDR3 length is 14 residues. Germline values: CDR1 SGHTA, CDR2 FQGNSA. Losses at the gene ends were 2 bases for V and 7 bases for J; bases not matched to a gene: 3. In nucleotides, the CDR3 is TGTGCCAGCAGCTTAAGCGGGGGGTGGAATGAGCAGTTCTTC. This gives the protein CASSLSGGWNEQFF.

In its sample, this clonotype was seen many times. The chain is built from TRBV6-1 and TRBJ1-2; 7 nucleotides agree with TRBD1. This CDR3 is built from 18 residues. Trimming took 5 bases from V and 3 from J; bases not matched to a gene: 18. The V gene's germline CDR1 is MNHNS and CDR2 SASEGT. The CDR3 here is CASSYIWTGSSRYYGYTF. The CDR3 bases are TGTGCCAGCAGTTACATATGGACAGGATCTTCGCGGTACTATGGCTACACCTTC.

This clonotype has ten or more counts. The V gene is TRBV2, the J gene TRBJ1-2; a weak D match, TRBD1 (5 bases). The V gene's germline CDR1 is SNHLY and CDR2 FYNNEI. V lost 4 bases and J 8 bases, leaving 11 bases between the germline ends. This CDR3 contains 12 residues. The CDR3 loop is CASSVGERGYTF. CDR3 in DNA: TGTGCCAGCAGTGTGGGGGAGCGCGGCTACACCTTC.